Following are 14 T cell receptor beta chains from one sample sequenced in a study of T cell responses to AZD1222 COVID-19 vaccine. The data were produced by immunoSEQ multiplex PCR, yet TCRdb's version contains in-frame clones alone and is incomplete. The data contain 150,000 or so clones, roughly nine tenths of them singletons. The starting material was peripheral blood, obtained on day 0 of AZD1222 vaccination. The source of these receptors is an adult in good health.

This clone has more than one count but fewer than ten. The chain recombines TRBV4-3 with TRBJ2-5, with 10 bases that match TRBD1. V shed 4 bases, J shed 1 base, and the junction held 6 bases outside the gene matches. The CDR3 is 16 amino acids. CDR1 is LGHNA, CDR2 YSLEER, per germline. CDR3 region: CASSRRTGGLQETQYF. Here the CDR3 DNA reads TGCGCCAGCAGCCGGCGGACAGGGGGGCTCCAAGAGACCCAGTACTTC.

As DNA, the CDR3 is TGTGCCAGCAGTCTAGGACAGCATGGCTACACCTTC. This encodes CASSLGQHGYTF. The chain employs TRBV12-3 or TRBV12-4 and TRBJ1-2; the D gene is possibly TRBD1 (6 bases). The V and J ends lost 5 bases and 6 bases respectively, with 10 bases between them. This CDR3 contains 12 residues.

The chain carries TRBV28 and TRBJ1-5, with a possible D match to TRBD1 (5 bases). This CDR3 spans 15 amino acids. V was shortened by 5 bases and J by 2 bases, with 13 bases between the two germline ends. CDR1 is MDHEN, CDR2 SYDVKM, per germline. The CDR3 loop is CASSPQGRGNQPQHF. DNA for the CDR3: TGTGCCAGCAGTCCCCAGGGTCGGGGCAATCAGCCCCAGCATTTT.

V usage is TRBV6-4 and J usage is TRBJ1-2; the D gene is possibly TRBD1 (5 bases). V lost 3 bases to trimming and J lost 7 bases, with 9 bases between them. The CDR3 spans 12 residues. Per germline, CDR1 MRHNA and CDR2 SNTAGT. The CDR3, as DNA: TGTGCCAGCAGTGATCAGGGTAGTGGCTACACCTTC. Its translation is CASSDQGSGYTF.

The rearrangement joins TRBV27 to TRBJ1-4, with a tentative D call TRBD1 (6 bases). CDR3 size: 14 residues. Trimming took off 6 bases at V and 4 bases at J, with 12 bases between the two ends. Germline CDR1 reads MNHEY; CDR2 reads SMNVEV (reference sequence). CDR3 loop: CASSTGSLNEKLFF. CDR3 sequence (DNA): TGTGCCAGCAGCACAGGGTCCCTTAATGAAAAACTGTTTTTT.

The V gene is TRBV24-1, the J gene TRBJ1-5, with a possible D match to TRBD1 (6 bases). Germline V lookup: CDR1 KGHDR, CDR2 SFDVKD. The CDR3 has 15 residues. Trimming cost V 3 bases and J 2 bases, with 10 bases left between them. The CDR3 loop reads CATSDGGGGNQPQHF. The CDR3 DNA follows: TGTGCCACCAGTGATGGCGGGGGCGGCAATCAGCCCCAGCATTTT.

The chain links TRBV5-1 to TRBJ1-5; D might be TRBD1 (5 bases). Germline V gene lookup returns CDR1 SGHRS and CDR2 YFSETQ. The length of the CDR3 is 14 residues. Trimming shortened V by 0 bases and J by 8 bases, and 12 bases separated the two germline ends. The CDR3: CASSLVGGAEPQHF. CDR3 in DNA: TGCGCCAGCAGCTTGGTTGGGGGAGCGGAGCCCCAGCATTTT.

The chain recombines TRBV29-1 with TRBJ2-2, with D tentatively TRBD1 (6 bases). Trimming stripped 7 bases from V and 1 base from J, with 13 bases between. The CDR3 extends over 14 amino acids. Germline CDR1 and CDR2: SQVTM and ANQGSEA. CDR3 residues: CSARTAMNTGELFF. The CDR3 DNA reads TGCAGCGCTAGGACAGCGATGAACACCGGGGAGCTGTTTTTT.

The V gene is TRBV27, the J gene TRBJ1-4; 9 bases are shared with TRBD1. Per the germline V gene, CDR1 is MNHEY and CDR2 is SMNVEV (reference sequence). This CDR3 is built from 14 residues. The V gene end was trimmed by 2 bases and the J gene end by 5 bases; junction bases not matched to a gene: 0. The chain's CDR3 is CASSLDRGNEKLFF. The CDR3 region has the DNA TGTGCCAGCAGTTTAGACAGGGGGAATGAAAAACTGTTTTTT.

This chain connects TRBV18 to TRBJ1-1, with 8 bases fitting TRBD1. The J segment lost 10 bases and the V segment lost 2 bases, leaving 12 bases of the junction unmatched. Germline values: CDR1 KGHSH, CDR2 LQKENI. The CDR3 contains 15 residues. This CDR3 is CASSPGTGGYLVAFF. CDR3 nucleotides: TGTGCCAGCTCACCAGGGACAGGTGGCTATTTGGTAGCTTTCTTT. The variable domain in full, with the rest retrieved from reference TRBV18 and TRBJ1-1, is NAGVMQNPRHLVRRRGQEARLRCSPMKGHSHVYWYRQLPEEGLKFMVYLQKENIIDESGMPKERFSAEFPKEGPSILRIQQVVRGDSAAYFCASSPGTGGYLVAFFGQGTRLTVV.

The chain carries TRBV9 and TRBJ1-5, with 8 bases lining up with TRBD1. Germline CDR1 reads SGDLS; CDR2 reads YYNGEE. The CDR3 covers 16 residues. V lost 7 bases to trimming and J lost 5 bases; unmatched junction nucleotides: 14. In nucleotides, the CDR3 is TGTGCCAGCTCGGACAGGGTTGTTGAGATGGATCAGCCCCAGCATTTT. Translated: CASSDRVVEMDQPQHF.

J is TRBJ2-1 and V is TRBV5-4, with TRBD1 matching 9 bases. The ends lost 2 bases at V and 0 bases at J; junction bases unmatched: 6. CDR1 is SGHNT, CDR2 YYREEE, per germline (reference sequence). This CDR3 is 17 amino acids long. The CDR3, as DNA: TGTGCCAGCAGCTTTGGGGGACAGGGAAACTCCTACAATGAGCAGTTCTTC. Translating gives CASSFGGQGNSYNEQFF.

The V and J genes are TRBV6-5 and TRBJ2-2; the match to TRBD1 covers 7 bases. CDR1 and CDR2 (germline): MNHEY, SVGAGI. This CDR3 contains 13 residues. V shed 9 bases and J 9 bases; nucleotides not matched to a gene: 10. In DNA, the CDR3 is TGTGCCAGTTACGACAGGGTATACCGGGAGCTGTTTTTT. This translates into CASYDRVYRELFF.

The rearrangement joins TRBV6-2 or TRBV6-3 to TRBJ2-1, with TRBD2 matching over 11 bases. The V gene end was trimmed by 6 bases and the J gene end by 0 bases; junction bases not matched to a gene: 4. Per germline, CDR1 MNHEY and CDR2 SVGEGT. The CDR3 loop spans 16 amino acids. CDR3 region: CASRPSGGSSYNEQFF. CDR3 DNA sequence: TGTGCCAGCAGACCTAGCGGGGGGAGCTCCTACAATGAGCAGTTCTTC.